These T cell receptor beta chains were read from a single sample in a study of blood T cell repertoires in COVID-19. Using immunoSEQ multiplex PCR, the repertoire was profiled, and TCRdb retains in-frame clones only, with some absent. The sample lists fewer than 120,000 clones; 75% to 85% were seen once. Sequencing used peripheral blood. The source is a woman aged 60-75 years with acute or convalescent COVID-19. The CDR3 runs from the conserved cysteine through the conserved F or W. The order of the fields is J gene, V gene, D gene, clone size, CDR3 protein, CDR3 DNA. A D gene is named only where the DNA matches it firmly. Not all rows give a size; the values are once, few, many and, for expanded clones, a class.

J: TRBJ2-3; V: TRBV9; D: NA; size: few; CDR3: CASSVLGDTQYF; DNA: TGTGCCAGCAGCGTACTCGGAGATACGCAGTATTTT
J: TRBJ1-5; V: TRBV19; D: TRBD1; size: NA; CDR3: CASSPGQGYQPQHF; DNA: TGTGCCAGTAGTCCGGGACAGGGGTATCAGCCCCAGCATTTT
J: TRBJ2-7; V: TRBV5-1; D: NA; size: NA; CDR3: CASSFSPGTISYEQYF; DNA: TGCGCCAGCAGCTTCAGCCCCGGGACAATCTCCTACGAGCAGTACTTC
J: TRBJ1-1; V: TRBV5-5; D: NA; size: NA; CDR3: CASSFLGGRDTEAFF; DNA: TGTGCCAGCAGCTTTCTAGGAGGGAGGGACACTGAAGCTTTCTTT
J: TRBJ2-7; V: TRBV2; D: NA; size: NA; CDR3: CASIVQPFSYEQYF; DNA: TGTGCCAGCATTGTACAGCCCTTCTCCTACGAGCAGTACTTC
J: TRBJ1-2; V: TRBV24-1; D: NA; size: NA; CDR3: CATSESATNYGYTF; DNA: TGTGCCACCAGTGAGTCAGCGACTAACTATGGCTACACCTTC
J: TRBJ1-1; V: TRBV18; D: TRBD1; size: once; CDR3: CASSPQGTGGLGTEAFF; DNA: TGTGCCAGCTCACCACAAGGGACAGGGGGCTTGGGCACTGAAGCTTTCTTT
J: TRBJ1-1; V: TRBV5-1; D: NA; size: NA; CDR3: CASSWKEGLDRGGTEAFF; DNA: TGCGCCAGCAGCTGGAAGGAGGGGTTGGATAGGGGCGGCACTGAAGCTTTCTTT
J: TRBJ1-2; V: TRBV29-1; D: TRBD1; size: NA; CDR3: CSVGAADRGEGGYTF; DNA: TGCAGCGTTGGGGCGGCGGACAGGGGAGAAGGTGGCTACACCTTC
J: TRBJ2-2; V: TRBV18; D: NA; size: NA; CDR3: CASSPRVNRVSGELFF; DNA: TGTGCCAGCTCACCACGGGTTAACAGGGTATCCGGGGAGCTGTTTTTT
J: TRBJ1-6; V: TRBV10-3; D: TRBD1; size: NA; CDR3: CAIKAGGFSPLHF; DNA: TGTGCCATCAAGGCAGGGGGATTTTCACCCCTCCACTTT
J: TRBJ1-1; V: TRBV10-3; D: TRBD1; size: NA; CDR3: CAISESEGTGARMNTEAFF; DNA: TGTGCCATCAGTGAGTCAGAGGGGACAGGGGCTCGGATGAACACTGAAGCTTTCTTT
J: TRBJ1-6; V: TRBV30; D: TRBD1; size: NA; CDR3: CAWSVVRTGGSYNSPLHF; DNA: TGTGCCTGGAGTGTCGTCCGGACAGGGGGCTCCTATAATTCACCCCTCCACTTT
J: TRBJ1-5; V: TRBV19; D: TRBD1; size: NA; CDR3: CASSMGQGALGNQPQHF; DNA: TGTGCCAGTAGTATGGGACAGGGGGCGTTGGGCAATCAGCCCCAGCATTTT
J: TRBJ2-3; V: TRBV29-1; D: NA; size: NA; CDR3: CSVSGKRVGGGRTDTQYF; DNA: TGCAGCGTTAGCGGGAAACGGGTAGGCGGGGGCCGCACAGATACGCAGTATTTT